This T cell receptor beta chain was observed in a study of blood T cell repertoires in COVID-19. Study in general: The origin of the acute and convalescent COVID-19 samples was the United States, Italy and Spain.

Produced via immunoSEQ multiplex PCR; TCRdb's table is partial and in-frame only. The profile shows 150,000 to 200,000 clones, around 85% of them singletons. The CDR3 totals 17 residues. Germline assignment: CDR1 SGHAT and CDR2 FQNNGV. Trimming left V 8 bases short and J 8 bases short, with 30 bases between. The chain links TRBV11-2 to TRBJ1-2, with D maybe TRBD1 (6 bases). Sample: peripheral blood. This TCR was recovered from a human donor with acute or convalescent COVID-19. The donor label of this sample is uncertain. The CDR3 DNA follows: TGTGCCAGCCGAGCACCAGGAAGGGGGGAGGGGGATGGAGGCTACACCTTC. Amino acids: CASRAPGRGEGDGGYTF.